Described below is a single TCR beta chain sequence and its context. The authors' processing: The authors estimated nucleated cell counts from reference gene primer amplification. Here immunoSEQ multiplex PCR was the method, and the copy in TCRdb shows in-frame clones only, minus some. That table is the source of V, J and clone size, and D and trimming were worked out from the DNA. In the table there are some 270,000 clones, roughly 86% of which are singletons. This entry comes from a study of blood T cell repertoires in COVID-19. About the research overall: Researchers got acute and convalescent COVID-19 samples from the United States, Italy and Spain. The cDNA or gDNA used as material had been derived from T cells, B-cell-depleted T cells, or PBMCs.

The CDR3 runs 17 residues. Trimming took off 2 bases at V and 8 bases at J, with 21 bases between the two ends. CDR1 and CDR2 from the germline V gene are LGHDT and YNNKEL (reference sequence). The rearrangement uses TRBV3-1 (or the pseudogene TRBV3-2) and TRBJ1-4, with D hard to call. Sequencing was performed on peripheral blood. The TCR was taken from a woman between 55 and 75 years old who had recovered from COVID-19. DNA of the CDR3: TGTGCCAGCAGCCAATATTGGGCGGGGTCTGGAGGAGAAAAACTGTTTTTT. Translated: CASSQYWAGSGGEKLFF.